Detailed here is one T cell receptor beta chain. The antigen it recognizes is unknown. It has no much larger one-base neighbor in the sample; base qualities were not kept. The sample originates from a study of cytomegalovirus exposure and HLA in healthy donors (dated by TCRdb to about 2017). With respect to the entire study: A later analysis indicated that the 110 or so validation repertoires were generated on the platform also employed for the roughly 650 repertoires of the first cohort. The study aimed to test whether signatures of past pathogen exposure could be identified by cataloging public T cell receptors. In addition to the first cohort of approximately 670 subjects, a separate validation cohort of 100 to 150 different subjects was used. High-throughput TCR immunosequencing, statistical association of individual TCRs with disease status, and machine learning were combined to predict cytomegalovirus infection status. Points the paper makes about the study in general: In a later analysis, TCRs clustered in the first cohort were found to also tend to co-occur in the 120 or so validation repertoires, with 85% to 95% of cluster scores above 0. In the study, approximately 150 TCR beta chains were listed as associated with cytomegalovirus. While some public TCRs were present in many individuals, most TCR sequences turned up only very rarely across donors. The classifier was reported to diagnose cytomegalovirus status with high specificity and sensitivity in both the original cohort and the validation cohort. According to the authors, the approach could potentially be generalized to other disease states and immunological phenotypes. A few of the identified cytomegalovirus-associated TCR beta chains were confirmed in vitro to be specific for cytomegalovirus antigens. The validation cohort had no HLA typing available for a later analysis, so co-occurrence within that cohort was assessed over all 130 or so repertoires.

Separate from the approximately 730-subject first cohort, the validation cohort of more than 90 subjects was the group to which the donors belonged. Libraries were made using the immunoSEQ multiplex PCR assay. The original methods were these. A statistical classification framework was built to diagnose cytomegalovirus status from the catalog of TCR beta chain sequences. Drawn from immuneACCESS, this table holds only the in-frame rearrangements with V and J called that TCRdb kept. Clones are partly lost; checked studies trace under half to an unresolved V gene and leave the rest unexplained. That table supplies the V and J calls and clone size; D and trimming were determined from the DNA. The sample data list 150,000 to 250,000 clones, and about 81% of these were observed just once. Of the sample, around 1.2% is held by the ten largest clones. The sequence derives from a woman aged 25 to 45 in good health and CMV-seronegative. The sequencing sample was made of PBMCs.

The CDR3 region: CASSIGQWAYNEQFF. The base sequence is TGCGCCAGCAGCATTGGACAGTGGGCGTACAATGAGCAGTTCTTC. The rearrangement joined TRBV5-1 to TRBJ2-1; the D gene is perhaps TRBD1, on 6 matching bases. The CDR3 contains 15 residues, cysteine and phenylalanine counted. Only CDR3 DNA is held: 45 bases, read in frame from base 1. V and J are truncated by 4 bases and 4 bases respectively, leaving an intervening sequence of 15 bases. The germline V gene gives CDR1 as SGHRS and CDR2 as YFSETQ.